This T cell receptor (beta chain) comes out of a study of human thymus T cells. Healthy Finnish infants undergoing corrective surgery for congenital heart defects were the donors. Half of the eight donors gave roughly 0.5-1 mL blood during surgery. Sequencing was performed with immunoSEQ multiplex PCR; in TCRdb, only in-frame clones are kept and a portion is missing. The table lists tens of thousands of clones, about 93% of them singletons, with roughly 0.12% in the top ten. The CDR3 extends over 15 amino acids. The V gene's germline CDR1 is KGHSH and CDR2 LQKENI. With 6 bases clipped from V and 4 bases from J, the junction kept 7 bases outside the gene matches.

This chain links TRBV18 with TRBJ2-3, with 10 bases fitting TRBD2. This TCR was sampled from a boy younger than two with a congenital heart defect but otherwise immunologically healthy. Sequenced: blood. CDR3 protein: CASSPQRGGPDTQYF. CDR3 DNA: TGTGCCAGCTCCCCCCAGCGGGGGGGCCCAGATACGCAGTATTTT.